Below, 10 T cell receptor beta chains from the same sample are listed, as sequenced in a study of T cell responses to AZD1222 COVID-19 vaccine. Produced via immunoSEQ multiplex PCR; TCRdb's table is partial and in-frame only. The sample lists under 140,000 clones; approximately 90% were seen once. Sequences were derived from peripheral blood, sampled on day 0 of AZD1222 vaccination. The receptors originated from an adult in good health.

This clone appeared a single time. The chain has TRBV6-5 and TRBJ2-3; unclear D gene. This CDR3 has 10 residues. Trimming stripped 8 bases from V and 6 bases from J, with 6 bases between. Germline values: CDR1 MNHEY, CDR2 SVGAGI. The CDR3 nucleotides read TGTGCCAGCGTGGGGGATACGCAGTATTTT. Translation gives CASVGDTQYF.

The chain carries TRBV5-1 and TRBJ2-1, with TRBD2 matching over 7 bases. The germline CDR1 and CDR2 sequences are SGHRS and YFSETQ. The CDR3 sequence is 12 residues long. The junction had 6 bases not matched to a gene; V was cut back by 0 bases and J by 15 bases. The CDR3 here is CASSLEGGLRFF. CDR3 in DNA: TGCGCCAGCAGCTTGGAGGGAGGGTTGCGGTTCTTC.

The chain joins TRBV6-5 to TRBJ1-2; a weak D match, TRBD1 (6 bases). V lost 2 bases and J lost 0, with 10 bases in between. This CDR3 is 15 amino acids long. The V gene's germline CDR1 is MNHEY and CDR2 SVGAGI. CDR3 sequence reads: CASSYRDNANYGYTF. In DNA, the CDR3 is TGTGCCAGCAGTTACCGGGACAACGCTAACTATGGCTACACCTTC.

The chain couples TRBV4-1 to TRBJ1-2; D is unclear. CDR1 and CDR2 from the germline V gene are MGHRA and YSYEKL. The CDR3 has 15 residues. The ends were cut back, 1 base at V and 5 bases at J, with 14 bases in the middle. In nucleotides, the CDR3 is TGCGCCAGCAGCCAAGCCTCCCAGCGAGATTATGGCTACACCTTC. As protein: CASSQASQRDYGYTF.

The CDR3 is CATSDPDVDEQYF. The DNA for the CDR3 is TGTGCCACCAGTGACCCGGACGTAGACGAGCAGTACTTC. The genes are TRBV24-1 and TRBJ2-7; D is unresolved. Germline-derived CDR1 and CDR2 are KGHDR and SFDVKD. V was trimmed by 4 bases and J by 5 bases, leaving 11 bases between them. CDR3 length equals 13 residues.

The CDR3 region is CASSSGLAGITYEQYF. CDR3 DNA sequence: TGTGCCAGCAGCAGCGGACTAGCGGGCATTACCTACGAGCAGTACTTC. The chain employs TRBV5-6 and TRBJ2-7; 11 nucleotides match TRBD2. After removal of 4 bases from V and 2 bases from J, the junction contained 8 bases not matched to a gene. The germline V gene encodes CDR1 SGHDT and CDR2 YYEEEE. This CDR3 spans 16 amino acids.

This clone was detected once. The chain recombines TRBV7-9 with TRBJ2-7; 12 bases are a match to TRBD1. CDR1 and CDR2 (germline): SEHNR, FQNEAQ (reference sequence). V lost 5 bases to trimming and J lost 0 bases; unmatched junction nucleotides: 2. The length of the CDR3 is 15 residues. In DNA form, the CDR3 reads TGTGCCAGCAGCGTGGGACAGGGGGCCTCCTACGAGCAGTACTTC. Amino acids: CASSVGQGASYEQYF.

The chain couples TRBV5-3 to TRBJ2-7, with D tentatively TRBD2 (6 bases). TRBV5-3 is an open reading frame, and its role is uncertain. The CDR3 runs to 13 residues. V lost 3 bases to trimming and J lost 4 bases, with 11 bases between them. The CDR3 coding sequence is TGTGCCAGAAGCTGCAGGGAGGCGTACGAGCAGTACTTC. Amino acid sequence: CARSCREAYEQYF.

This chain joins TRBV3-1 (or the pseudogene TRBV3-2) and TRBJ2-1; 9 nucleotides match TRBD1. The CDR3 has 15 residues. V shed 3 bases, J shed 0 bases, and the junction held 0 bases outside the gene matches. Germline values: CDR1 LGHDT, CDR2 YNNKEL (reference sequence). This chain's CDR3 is CASSQTGGSYNEQFF. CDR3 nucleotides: TGTGCCAGCAGCCAGACAGGGGGCTCCTACAATGAGCAGTTCTTC.

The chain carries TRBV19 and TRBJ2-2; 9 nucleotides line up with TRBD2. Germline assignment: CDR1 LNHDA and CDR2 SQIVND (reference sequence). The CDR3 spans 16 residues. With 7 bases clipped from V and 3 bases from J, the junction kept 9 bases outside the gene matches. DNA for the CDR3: TGTGCCAGTATCTTCCAGCGGGGGGCCCACACCGGGGAGCTGTTTTTT. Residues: CASIFQRGAHTGELFF. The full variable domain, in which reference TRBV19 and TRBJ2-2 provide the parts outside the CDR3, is DGGITQSPKYLFRKEGQNVTLSCEQNLNHDAMYWYRQDPGQGLRLIYYSQIVNDFQKGDIAEGYSVSREKKESFPLTVTSAQKNPTAFYLCASIFQRGAHTGELFFGEGSRLTVL.